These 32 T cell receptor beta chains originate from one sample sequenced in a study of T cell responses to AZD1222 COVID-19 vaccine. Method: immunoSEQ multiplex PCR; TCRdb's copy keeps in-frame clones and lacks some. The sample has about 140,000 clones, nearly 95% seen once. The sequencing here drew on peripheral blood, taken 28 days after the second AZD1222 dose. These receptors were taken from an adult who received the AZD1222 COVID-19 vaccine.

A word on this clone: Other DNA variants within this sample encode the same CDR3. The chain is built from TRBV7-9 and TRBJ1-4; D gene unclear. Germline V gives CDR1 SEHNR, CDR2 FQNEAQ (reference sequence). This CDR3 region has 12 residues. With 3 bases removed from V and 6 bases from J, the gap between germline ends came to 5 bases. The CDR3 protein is CASSFRDEKLFF. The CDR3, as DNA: TGTGCCAGCAGCTTCCGAGATGAAAAACTGTTTTTT.

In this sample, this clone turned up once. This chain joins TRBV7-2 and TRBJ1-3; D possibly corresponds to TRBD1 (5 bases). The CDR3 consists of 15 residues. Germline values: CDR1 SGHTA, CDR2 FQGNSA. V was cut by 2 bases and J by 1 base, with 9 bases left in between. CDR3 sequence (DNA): TGTGCCAGCAGCTTATTACAGGCATCTGGAAACACCATATATTTT. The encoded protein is CASSLLQASGNTIYF.

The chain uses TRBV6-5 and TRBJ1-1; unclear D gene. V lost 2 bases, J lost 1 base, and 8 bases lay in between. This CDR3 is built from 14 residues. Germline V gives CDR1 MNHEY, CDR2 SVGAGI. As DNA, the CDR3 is TGTGCCAGCAGTTACGGCAGGAGGAACACTGAAGCTTTCTTT. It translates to CASSYGRRNTEAFF.

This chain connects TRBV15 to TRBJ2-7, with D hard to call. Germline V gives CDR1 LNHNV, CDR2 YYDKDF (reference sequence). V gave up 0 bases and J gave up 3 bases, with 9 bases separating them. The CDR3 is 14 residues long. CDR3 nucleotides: TGTGCCACCAGCAGAGAGGCCCGTCTCTACGAGCAGTACTTC. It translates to CATSREARLYEQYF.

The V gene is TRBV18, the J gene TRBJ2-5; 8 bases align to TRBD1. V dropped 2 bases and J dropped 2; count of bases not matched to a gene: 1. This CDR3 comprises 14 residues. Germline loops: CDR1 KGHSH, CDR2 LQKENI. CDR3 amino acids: CASSPTGGQETQYF. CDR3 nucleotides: TGTGCCAGCTCACCAACAGGGGGTCAAGAGACCCAGTACTTC.

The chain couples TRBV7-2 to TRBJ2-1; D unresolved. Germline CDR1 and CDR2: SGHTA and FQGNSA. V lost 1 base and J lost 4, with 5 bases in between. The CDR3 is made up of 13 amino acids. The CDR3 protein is CASSLGSYNEQFF. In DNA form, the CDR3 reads TGTGCCAGCAGCTTAGGTAGTTACAATGAGCAGTTCTTC.

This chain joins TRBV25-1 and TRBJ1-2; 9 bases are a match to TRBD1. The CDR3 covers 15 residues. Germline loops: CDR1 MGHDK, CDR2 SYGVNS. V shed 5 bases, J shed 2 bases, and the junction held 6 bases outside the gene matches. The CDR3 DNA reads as TGTGCCAGCAGTCAAACAGGGGGCGCGAACTATGGCTACACCTTC. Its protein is CASSQTGGANYGYTF.

The CDR3 DNA reads TGTGCCAGCAGCCGGACCGCTAGCACAGATACGCAGTATTTT. Protein sequence: CASSRTASTDTQYF. The chain is built from TRBV7-3 and TRBJ2-3; D gene ambiguous. Trimming shortened V by 5 bases and J by 0 bases, and 9 bases separated the two germline ends. Germline assignment: CDR1 SGHTA and CDR2 FQGTGA. The CDR3 extends over 14 amino acids.

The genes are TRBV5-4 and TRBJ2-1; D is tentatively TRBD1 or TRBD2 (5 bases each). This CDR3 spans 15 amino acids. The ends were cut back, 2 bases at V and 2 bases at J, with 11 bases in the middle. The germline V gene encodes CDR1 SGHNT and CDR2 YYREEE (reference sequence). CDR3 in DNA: TGTGCCAGCAGCTTTACCGGGGCCGCCTACAATGAGCAGTTCTTC. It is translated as CASSFTGAAYNEQFF.

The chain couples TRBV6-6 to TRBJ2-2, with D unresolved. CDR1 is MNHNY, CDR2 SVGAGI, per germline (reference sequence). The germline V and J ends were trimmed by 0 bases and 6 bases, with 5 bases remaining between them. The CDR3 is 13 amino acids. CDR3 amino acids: CASSYSGSGELFF. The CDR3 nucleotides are TGTGCCAGCAGTTACTCGGGGTCCGGGGAGCTGTTTTTT.

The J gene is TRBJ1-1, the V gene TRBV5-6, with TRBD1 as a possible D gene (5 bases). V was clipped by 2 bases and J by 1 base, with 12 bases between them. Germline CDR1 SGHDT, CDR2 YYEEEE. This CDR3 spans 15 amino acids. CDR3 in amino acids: CASSLTGRSNTEAFF. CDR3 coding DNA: TGTGCCAGCAGCTTAACGGGACGGTCGAACACTGAAGCTTTCTTT.

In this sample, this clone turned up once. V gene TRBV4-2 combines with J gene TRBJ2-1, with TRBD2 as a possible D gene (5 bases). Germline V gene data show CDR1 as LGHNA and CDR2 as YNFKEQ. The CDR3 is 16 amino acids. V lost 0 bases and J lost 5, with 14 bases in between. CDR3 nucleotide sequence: TGTGCCAGCAGCCAAGATCCCAGCGGACTGAACAATGAGCAGTTCTTC. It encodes CASSQDPSGLNNEQFF.

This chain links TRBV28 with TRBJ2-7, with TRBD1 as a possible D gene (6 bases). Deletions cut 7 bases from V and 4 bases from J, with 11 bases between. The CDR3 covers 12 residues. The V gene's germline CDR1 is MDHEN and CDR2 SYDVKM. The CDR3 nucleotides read TGTGCCAGCAATAACCAGGGGTACGAGCAGTACTTC. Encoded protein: CASNNQGYEQYF.

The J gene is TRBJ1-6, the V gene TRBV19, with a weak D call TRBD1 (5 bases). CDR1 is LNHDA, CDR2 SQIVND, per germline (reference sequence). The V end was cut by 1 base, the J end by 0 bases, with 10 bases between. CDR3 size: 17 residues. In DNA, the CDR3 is TGTGCCAGTAGTATAGGACAGAGAAGCTCCTATAATTCACCCCTCCACTTT. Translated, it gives CASSIGQRSSYNSPLHF.

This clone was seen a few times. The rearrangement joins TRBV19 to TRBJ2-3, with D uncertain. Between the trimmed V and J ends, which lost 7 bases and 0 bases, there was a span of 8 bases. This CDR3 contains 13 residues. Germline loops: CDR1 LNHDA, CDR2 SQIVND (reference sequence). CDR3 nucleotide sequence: TGTGCCAGTAAGCAGGTTAGCACAGATACGCAGTATTTT. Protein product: CASKQVSTDTQYF.

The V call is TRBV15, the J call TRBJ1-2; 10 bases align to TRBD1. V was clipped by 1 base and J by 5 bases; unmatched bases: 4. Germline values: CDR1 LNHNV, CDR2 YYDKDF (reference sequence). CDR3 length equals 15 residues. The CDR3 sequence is CATSRGPGQGYGYTF. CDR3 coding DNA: TGTGCCACCAGCAGAGGCCCGGGACAGGGGTATGGCTACACCTTC.

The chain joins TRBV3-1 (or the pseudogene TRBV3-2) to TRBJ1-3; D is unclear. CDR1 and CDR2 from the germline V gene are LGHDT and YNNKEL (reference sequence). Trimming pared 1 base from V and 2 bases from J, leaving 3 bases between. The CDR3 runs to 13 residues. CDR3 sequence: CASSQAPGNTIYF. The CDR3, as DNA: TGTGCCAGCAGCCAAGCACCTGGAAACACCATATATTTT.

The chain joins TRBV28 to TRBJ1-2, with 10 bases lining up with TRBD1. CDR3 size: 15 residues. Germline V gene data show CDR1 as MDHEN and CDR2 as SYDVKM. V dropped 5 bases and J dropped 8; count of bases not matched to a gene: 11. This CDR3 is CASSLSGQGVAGYTF. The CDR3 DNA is TGTGCCAGCAGTCTATCCGGACAGGGGGTAGCGGGCTACACCTTC.

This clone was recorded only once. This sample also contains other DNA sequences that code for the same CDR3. CDR3 sequence (DNA): TGTGCCAGTAGTATAGACAGAGGCACTGAAGCTTTCTTT. Encoded protein: CASSIDRGTEAFF. The V call is TRBV19, the J call TRBJ1-1, with D unresolved. Deletions cut 0 bases from V and 4 bases from J, with 6 bases between. The CDR3 covers 13 residues. CDR1 is LNHDA, CDR2 SQIVND, per germline (reference sequence).

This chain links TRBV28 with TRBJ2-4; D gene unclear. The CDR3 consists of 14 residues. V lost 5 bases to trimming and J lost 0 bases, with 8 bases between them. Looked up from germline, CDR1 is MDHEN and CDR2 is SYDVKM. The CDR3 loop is CASSHYRAKNIQYF. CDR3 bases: TGTGCCAGCAGTCATTACCGAGCCAAAAACATTCAGTACTTC.

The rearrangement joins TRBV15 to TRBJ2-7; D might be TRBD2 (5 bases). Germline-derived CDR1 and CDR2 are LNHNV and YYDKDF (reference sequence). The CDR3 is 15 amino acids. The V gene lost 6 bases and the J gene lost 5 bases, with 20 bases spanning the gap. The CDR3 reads CATSIHGNAEHEQYF. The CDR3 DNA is TGTGCCACCAGTATCCACGGGAACGCCGAACACGAGCAGTACTTC. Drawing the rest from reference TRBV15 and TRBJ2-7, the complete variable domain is DAMVIQNPRYQVTQFGKPVTLSCSQTLNHNVMYWYQQKSSQAPKLLFHYYDKDFNNEADTPDNFQSRRPNTSFCFLDIRSPGLGDTAMYLCATSIHGNAEHEQYFGPGTRLTVT.

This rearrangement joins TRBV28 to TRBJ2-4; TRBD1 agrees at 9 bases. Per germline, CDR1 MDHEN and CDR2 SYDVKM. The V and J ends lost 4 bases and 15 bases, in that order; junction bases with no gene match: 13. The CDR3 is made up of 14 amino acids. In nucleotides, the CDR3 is TGTGCCAGCAGTTCGCCGACAGGGGGGGAGGTGGGGTACTTC. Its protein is CASSSPTGGEVGYF.

Here the CDR3 reads CASSLQGEGYTF. CDR3 DNA: TGTGCCAGCAGTTTACAGGGGGAAGGCTACACCTTC. The chain carries TRBV27 and TRBJ1-2, with 7 bases that match TRBD1. Germline V lookup: CDR1 MNHEY, CDR2 SMNVEV (reference sequence). The CDR3 covers 12 residues. Trimming removed 2 bases from V and 8 bases from J; junction bases left unmatched: 2.

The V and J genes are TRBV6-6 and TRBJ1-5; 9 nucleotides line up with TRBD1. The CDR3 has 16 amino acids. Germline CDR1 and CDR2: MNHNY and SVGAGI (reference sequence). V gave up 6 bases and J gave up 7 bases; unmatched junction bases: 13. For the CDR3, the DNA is TGTGCCAGCAGCTCCGGACAGGGGTTTCCGAACCAGCCCCAGCATTTT. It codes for CASSSGQGFPNQPQHF.

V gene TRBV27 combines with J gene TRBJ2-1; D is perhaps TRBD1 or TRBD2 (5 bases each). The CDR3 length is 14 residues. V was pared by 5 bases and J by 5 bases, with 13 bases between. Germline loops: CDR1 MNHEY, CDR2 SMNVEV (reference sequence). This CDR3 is CASSQIGANNEQFF. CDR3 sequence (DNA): TGTGCCAGCAGTCAAATCGGGGCAAACAATGAGCAGTTCTTC.

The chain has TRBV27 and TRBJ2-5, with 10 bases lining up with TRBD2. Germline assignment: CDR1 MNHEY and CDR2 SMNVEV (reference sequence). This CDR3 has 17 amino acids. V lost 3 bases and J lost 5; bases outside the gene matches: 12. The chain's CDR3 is CASSFQRLAGSAETQYF. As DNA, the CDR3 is TGTGCCAGCAGTTTCCAACGACTAGCGGGCTCTGCGGAGACCCAGTACTTC.

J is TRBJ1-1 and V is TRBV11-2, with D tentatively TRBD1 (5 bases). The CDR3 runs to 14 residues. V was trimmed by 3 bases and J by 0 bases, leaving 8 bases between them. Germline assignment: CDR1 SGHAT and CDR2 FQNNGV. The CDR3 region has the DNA TGTGCCAGCAGCTTTGAGACAGTGAACACTGAAGCTTTCTTT. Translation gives CASSFETVNTEAFF. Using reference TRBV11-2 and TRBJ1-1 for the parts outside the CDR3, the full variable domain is EAGVAQSPRYKIIEKRQSVAFWCNPISGHATLYWYQQILGQGPKLLIQFQNNGVVDDSQLPKDRFSAERLKGVDSTLKIQPAKLEDSAVYLCASSFETVNTEAFFGQGTRLTVV.

The CDR3 DNA reads as TGTGCCAGCAGCGTAGCGCGGGGGCCAGACAATGAGCAGTTCTTC. It codes for CASSVARGPDNEQFF. The chain joins TRBV9 to TRBJ2-1, with D possibly matching TRBD2 (7 bases). This CDR3 contains 15 residues. The germline V gene encodes CDR1 SGDLS and CDR2 YYNGEE. V was shortened by 0 bases and J by 5 bases, with 12 bases between the two germline ends.

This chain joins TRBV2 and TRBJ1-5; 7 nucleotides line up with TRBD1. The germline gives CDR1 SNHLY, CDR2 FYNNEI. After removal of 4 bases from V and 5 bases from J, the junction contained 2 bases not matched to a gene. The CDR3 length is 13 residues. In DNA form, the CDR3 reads TGTGCCAGCAGTGCAGGGGGTGATCAGCCCCAGCATTTT. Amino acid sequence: CASSAGGDQPQHF.

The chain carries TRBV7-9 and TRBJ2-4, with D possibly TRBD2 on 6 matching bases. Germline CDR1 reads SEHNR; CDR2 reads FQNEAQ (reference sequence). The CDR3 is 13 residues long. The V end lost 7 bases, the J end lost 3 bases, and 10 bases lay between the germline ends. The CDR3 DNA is TGTGCCAGCACTAGCGAAGACAAAAACATTCAGTACTTC. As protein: CASTSEDKNIQYF.

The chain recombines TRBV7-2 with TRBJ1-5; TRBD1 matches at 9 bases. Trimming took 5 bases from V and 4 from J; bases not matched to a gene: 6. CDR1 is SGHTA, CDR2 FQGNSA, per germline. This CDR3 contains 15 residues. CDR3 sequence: CASSPTGGRNQPQHF. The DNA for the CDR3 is TGTGCCAGCAGCCCCACAGGGGGCCGGAATCAGCCCCAGCATTTT.

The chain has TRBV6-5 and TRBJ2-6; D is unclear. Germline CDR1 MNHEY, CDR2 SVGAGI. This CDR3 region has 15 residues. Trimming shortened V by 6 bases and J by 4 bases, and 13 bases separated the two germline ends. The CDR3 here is CASRYLGLGANVLTF. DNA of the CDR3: TGTGCCAGCAGGTACCTAGGGTTAGGGGCCAACGTCCTGACTTTC.